The text below deals with one TCR beta chain. Antigen: not known. TCRdb re-called the 5' RACE reads; one entry per CDR3 protein, DNA not given. There are 300,000 to 350,000 distinct CDR3 sequences in the sample, with approximately 2% held by the top ten. The sample is drawn from a study of monozygotic twins with inflammatory bowel disease. The CDR3 extends over 18 amino acids. The germline gives CDR1 SGHRS, CDR2 YFSETQ. General study results and limits: For IBD patients, clonotypes shared with others were fewer than for healthy twins, especially with disease activity. Whereas healthy co-twins had higher TCRbeta diversity (inverse Simpson), IBD patients had lower diversity. No detectable difference in repertoire similarity separated concordant from discordant twins, possibly as a result of limited power.

V usage is TRBV5-1 and J usage is TRBJ2-1; as DNA is missing, the TRBD1 call by TCRdb cannot be tested. The clonotype originates from a human donor with ulcerative colitis or Crohn's disease, or a healthy co-twin of an affected twin (not recorded which). The sample comprised blood. This chain's CDR3 is CASSLTQWTGGLGNEQFF.